The present entry profiles one TCR beta chain with its context. This CDR3 spans 15 amino acids. Germline CDR1 reads SGHTA; CDR2 reads FQGNSA. The junction had 9 bases not matched to a gene; V was cut back by 8 bases and J by 5 bases. From the multiplex PCR reads, TCRdb called clonotypes with MiXCR, one entry per CDR3 protein. The table has some 230,000 distinct CDR3 sequences, around 34% seen once; the top ten hold approximately 3.5%. The lymph nodes were axillary draining lymph nodes from breast cancer patients. This sample was taken from a study of breast tumors, draining lymph nodes, adjacent tissues.

The receptor was isolated from a female donor with breast cancer. Some clones in this sample may be carry-over from other donors' samples. The source material was axillary lymph node tissue. The V gene is TRBV7-2, the J gene TRBJ2-2, with 9 bases aligning to TRBD2. The CDR3 region has the DNA TGTGCCAGCGCGGGGGGGACTACGGATACCGGGGAGCTGTTTTTT. The encoded protein is CASAGGTTDTGELFF.